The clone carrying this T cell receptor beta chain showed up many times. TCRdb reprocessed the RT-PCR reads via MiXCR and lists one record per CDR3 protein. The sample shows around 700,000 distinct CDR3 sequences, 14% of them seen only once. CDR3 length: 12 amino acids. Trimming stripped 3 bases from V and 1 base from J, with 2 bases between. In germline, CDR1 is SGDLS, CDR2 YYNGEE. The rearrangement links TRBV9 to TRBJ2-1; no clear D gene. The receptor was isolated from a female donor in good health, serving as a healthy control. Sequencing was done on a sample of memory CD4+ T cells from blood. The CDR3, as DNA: TGTGCCAGCAGCGATTCCTACAATGAGCAGTTCTTC. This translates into CASSDSYNEQFF.